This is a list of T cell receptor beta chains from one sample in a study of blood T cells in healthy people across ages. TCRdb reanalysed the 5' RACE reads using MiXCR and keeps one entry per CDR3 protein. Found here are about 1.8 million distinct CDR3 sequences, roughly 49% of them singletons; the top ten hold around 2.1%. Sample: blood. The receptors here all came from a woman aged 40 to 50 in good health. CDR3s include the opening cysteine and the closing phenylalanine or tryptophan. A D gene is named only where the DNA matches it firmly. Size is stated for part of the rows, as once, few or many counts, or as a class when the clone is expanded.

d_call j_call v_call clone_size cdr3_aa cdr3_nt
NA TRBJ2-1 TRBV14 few CASSQWDNEQFF TGTGCCAGCAGTCAATGGGACAATGAGCAGTTCTTC
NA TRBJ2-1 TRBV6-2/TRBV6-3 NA CASRGVGGPTYNEQFF TGTGCCAGCAGGGGGGTTGGGGGCCCCACCTACAATGAGCAGTTCTTC
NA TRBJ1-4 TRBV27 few CASKRGWGYATNEKLFF TGTGCCAGCAAGAGGGGGTGGGGTTATGCAACTAATGAAAAACTGTTTTTT
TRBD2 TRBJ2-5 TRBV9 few CASNRGDKETQYF TGTGCCAGCAATCGGGGGGATAAAGAGACCCAGTACTTC
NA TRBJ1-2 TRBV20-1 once CSARGGGRWFGGYTF TGCAGTGCTAGGGGAGGGGGGAGGTGGTTCGGTGGCTACACCTTC
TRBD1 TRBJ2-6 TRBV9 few CASSPLLDRGISGANVLTF TGTGCCAGCAGCCCCCTCTTGGACAGGGGCATCTCTGGGGCCAACGTCCTGACTTTC
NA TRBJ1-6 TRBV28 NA CASGTSGTHETPLHF TGTGCCAGCGGAACCTCCGGGACCCATGAAACACCCCTCCACTTT
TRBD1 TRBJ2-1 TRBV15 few CATSTSGTGDNEQFF TGTGCCACCAGCACATCCGGGACAGGGGACAATGAGCAGTTCTTC
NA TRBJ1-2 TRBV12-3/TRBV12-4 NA CASSQASLFYGYTF TGTGCCAGCAGCCAGGCCTCCCTTTTCTATGGCTACACCTTC
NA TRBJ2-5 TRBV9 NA CASSSVSQGETQYF TGTGCCAGCAGCTCCGTCTCCCAGGGAGAGACCCAGTACTTC
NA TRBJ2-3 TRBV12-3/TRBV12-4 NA CASSLWQSTDTQYF TGTGCCAGCAGTTTGTGGCAGTCCACAGATACGCAGTATTTT
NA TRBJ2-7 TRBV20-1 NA CSATRGTFEQYF TGCAGTGCTACAAGGGGGACGTTCGAGCAGTACTTC
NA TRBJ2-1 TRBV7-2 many CASSLRDRDNEQFF TGTGCCAGCAGTCTCCGGGACCGCGACAATGAGCAGTTCTTC
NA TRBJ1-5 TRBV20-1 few CSAVGPNYGNQPQHF TGCAGTGCTGTGGGGCCTAACTATGGCAATCAGCCCCAGCATTTT
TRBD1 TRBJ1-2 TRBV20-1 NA CSARGQGTDGYTF TGCAGTGCTAGAGGACAGGGGACAGATGGCTACACCTTC
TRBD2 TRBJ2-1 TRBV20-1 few CSGLAGNRGNEQFF TGCAGTGGACTAGCGGGCAACCGGGGGAATGAGCAGTTCTTC
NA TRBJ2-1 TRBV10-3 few CAISGQEEYNEQFF TGTGCCATCAGTGGACAGGAAGAATACAATGAGCAGTTCTTC
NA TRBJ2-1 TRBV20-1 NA CSARASRVGPPNAYNEQFF TGCAGTGCTAGAGCCTCGCGAGTAGGGCCCCCAAACGCCTACAATGAGCAGTTCTTC
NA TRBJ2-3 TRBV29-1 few CSARDSGTDTQYF TGCAGCGCGCGGGACAGTGGTACAGATACGCAGTATTTT
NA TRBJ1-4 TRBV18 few CASSRATNEKLFF TGTGCCAGCTCACGGGCCACTAATGAAAAACTGTTTTTT
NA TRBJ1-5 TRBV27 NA CASSPPGHSNQPQHF TGTGCCAGCAGCCCCCCAGGGCACAGCAATCAGCCCCAGCATTTT
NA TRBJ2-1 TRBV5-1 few CASSLGSSRPINEQFF TGCGCCAGCAGCTTGGGGTCTAGCCGACCTATCAATGAGCAGTTCTTC
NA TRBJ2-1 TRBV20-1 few CSARGVRDEQFF TGCAGTGCTAGAGGGGTACGAGATGAGCAGTTCTTC
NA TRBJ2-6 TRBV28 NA CASSPAPLSGANVLTF TGTGCCAGCAGTCCAGCCCCCCTCTCTGGGGCCAACGTCCTGACTTTC
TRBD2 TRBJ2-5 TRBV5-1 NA CASSLAASGVVETQYF TGCGCCAGCAGCTTGGCTGCTAGCGGGGTAGTTGAGACCCAGTACTTC
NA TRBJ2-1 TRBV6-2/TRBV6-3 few CASTIRDTRYNEQFF TGTGCCAGCACAATCCGGGACACTCGCTACAATGAGCAGTTCTTC
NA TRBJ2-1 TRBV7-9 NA CASSSYGNEQFF TGTGCCAGCAGCTCTTATGGAAATGAGCAGTTCTTC